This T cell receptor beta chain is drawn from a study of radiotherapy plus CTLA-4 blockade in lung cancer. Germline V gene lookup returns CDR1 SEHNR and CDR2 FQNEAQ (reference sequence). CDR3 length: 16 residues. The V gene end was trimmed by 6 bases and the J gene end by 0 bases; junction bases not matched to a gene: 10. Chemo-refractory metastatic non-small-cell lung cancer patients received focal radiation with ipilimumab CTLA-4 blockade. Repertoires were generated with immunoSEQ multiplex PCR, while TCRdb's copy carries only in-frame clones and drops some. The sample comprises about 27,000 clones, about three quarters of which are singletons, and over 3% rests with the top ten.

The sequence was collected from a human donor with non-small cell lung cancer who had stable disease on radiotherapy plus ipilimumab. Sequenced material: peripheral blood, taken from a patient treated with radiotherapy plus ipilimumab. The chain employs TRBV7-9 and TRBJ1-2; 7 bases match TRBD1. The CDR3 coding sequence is TGTGCCAGCAGACCGTCCGACAGGGCCGCTAACTATGGCTACACCTTC. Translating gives CASRPSDRAANYGYTF.